The TCR beta chain described here comes from a study of identical twins. This clonotype was seen a few times. The donor group consisted entirely of healthy Caucasians. With V trimmed by 11 bases and J by 1 base, 8 bases remained unmatched. The CDR3 extends over 13 amino acids. Germline-derived CDR1 and CDR2 are ENHRY and SYGVKD. Through template switching, a universal primer site was introduced, and the cDNA contained unique molecular identifiers. TCRdb re-called the 5' RACE reads with MiXCR, one entry per CDR3 protein. The sample holds some 760,000 distinct CDR3 sequences, 15% to 20% seen once. A further study also used this sample, focusing on T cells expressing NK-cell markers. As reported in that work: TCR beta repertoires came from sorted CD3+CD56+NKG2C+, CD3+CD56+NKG2C- and CD3+CD56-NKG2C+ T cells. HCMV specificity of the expanded NKG2C+ T cell clones stayed unclear.

Material: PBMCs. This TCR was recovered from a young woman in good health. V usage is TRBV10-3 and J usage is TRBJ2-7; 7 bases match TRBD1. CDR3: CAVQRQGSYEQYF. The CDR3, as DNA: TGTGCCGTCCAAAGACAGGGATCCTACGAGCAGTACTTC.